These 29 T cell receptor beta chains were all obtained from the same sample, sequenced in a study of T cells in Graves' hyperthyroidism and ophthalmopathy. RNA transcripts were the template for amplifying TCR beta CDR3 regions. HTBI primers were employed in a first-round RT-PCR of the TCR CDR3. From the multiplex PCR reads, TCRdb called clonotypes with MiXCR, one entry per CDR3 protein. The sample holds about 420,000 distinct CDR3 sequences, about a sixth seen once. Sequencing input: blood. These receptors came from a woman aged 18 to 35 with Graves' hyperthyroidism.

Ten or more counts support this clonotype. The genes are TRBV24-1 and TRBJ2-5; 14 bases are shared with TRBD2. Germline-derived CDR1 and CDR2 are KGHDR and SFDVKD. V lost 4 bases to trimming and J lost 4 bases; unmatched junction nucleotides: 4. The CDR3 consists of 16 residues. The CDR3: CATSDRLAGGVETQYF. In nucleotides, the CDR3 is TGTGCCACCAGTGACCGACTAGCGGGGGGGGTAGAGACCCAGTACTTC.

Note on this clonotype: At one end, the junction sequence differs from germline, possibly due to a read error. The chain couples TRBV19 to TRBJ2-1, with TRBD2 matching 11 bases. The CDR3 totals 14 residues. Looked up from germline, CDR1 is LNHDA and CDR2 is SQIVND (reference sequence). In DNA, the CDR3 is TGTGCCAGTAGACTAGCGGGAGACTACGATGAGCAGTTCTTC. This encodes CASRLAGDYDEQFF.

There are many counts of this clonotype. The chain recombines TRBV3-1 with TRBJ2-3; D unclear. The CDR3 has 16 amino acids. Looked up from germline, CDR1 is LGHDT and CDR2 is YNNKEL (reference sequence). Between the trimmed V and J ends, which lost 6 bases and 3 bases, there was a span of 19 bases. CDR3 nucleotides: TGTGCCAGCAGTCCCGCCGTATCATTCGGAACAGATACGCAGTATTTT. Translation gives CASSPAVSFGTDTQYF.

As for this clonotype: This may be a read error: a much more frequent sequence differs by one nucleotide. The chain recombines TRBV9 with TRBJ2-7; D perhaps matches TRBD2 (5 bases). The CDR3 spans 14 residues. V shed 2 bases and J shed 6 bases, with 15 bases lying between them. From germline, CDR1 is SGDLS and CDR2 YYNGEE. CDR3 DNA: TGTGCCAGCAGCGTTCAGGAGGCCTACTCCGAGCAGTACTTC. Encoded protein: CASSVQEAYSEQYF.

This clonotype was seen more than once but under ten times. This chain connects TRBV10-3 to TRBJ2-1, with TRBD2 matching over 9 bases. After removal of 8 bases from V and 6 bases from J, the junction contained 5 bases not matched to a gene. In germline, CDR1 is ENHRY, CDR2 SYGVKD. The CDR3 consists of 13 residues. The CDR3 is CAIGLAGSNEQFF. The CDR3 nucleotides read TGTGCCATCGGTCTAGCGGGGAGCAATGAGCAGTTCTTC.

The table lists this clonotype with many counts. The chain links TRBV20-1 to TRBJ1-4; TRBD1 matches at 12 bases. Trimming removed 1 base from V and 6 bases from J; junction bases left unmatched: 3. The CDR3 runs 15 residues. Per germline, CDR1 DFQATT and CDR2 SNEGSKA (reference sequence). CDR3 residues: CSARGGTGGYEKLFF. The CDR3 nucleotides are TGCAGTGCTAGAGGGGGGACAGGGGGCTATGAAAAACTGTTTTTT.

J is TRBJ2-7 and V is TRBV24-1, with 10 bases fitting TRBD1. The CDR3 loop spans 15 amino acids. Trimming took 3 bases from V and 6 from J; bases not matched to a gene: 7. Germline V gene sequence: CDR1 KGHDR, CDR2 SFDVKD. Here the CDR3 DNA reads TGTGCCACCAGTGATCATGGGACAGGGGTGTTCGAGCAGTACTTC. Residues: CATSDHGTGVFEQYF.

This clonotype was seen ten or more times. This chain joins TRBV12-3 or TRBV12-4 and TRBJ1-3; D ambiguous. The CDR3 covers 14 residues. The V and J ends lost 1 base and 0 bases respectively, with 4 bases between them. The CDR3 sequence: CASSLGTSGNTIYF. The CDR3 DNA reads TGTGCCAGCAGTTTAGGGACCTCTGGAAACACCATATATTTT.

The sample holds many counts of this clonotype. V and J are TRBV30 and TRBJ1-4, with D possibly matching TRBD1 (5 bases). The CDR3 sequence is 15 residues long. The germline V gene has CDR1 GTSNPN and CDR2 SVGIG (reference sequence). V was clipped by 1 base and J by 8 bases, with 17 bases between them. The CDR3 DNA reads TGTGCCTGGAGTGGCCCGGGGGGACTAGGGGAAAAACTGTTTTTT. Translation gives CAWSGPGGLGEKLFF.

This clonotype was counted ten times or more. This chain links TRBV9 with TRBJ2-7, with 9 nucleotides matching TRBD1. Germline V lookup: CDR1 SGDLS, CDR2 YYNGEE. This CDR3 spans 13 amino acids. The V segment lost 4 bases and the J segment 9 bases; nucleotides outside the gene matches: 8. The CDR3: CASSLGQGLRQYF. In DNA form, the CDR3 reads TGTGCCAGCAGCCTCGGACAGGGGTTAAGGCAGTACTTC.

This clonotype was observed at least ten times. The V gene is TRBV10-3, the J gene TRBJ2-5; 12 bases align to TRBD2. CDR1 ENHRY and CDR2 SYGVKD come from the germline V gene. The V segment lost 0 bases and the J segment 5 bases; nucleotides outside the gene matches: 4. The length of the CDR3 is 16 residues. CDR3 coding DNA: TGTGCCATCAGTGAGTCGCTAGCGGGGGGGCTGGAGACCCAGTACTTC. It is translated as CAISESLAGGLETQYF.

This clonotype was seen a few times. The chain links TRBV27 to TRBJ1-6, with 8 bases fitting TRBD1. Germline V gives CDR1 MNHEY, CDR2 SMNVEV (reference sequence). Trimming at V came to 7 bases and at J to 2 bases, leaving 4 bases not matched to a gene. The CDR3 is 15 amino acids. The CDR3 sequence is CASTGQGTYNSPLHF. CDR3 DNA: TGTGCCAGCACCGGACAGGGCACCTATAATTCACCCCTCCACTTT.

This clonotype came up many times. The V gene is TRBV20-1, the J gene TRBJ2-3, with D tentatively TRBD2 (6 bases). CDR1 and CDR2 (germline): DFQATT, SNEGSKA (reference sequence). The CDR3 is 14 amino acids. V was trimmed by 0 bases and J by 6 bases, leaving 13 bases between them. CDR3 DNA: TGCAGTGCTAGAGATGCAGGAGGGCCGGATACGCAGTATTTT. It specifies CSARDAGGPDTQYF.

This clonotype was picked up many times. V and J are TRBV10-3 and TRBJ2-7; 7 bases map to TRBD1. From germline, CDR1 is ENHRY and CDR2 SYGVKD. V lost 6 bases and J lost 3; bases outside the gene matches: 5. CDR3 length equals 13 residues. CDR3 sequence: CAISSGQYYEQYF. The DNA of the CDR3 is TGTGCCATCAGCTCGGGACAGTACTACGAGCAGTACTTC.

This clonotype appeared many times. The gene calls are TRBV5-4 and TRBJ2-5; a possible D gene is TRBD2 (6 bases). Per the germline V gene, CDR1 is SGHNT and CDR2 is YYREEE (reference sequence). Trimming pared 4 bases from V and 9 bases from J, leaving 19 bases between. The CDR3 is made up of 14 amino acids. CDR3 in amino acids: CASSRQATPGAQYF. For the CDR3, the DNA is TGTGCCAGCAGCCGCCAGGCGACTCCGGGGGCCCAGTACTTC.

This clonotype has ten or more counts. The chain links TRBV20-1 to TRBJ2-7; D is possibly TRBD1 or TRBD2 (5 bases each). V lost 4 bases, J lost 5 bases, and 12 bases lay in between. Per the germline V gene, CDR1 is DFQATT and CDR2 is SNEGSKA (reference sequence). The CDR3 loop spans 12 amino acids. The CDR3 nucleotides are TGCAGTGCTACGGGACCAGCTGACGAGCAGTACTTC. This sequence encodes CSATGPADEQYF.

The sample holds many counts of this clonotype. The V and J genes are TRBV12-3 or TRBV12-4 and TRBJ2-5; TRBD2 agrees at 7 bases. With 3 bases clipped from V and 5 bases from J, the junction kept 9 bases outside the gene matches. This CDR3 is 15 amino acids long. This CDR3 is CASSFIREGGETQYF. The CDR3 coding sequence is TGTGCCAGCAGTTTTATTCGAGAGGGAGGGGAGACCCAGTACTTC.

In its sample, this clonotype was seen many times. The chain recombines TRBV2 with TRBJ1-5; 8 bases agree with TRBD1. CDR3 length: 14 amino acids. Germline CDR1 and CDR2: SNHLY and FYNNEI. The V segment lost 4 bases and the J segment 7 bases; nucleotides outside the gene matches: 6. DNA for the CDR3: TGTGCCAGCAGTGTGCAGGGGGCCAAGCAGCCCCAGCATTTT. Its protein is CASSVQGAKQPQHF.

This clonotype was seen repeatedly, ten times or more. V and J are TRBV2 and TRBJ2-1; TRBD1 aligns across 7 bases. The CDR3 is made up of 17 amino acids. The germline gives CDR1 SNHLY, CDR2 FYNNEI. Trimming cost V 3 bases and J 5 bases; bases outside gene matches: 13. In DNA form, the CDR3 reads TGTGCCAGCAGTGACCCCATTACTCGACAGGGCAACAATGAGCAGTTCTTC. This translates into CASSDPITRQGNNEQFF.

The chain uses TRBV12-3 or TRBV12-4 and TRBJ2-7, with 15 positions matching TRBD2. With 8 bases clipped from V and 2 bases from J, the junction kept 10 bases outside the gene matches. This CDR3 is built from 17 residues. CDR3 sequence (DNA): TGTGCCAGCTCTCAAGGACTAGCGGGAGGGATCCCCTACGAGCAGTACTTC. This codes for CASSQGLAGGIPYEQYF.

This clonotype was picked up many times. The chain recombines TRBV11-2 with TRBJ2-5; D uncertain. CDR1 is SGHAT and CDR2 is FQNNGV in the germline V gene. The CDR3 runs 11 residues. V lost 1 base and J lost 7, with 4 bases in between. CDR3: CASSLGWTQYF. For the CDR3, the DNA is TGTGCCAGCAGCTTAGGTTGGACCCAGTACTTC.

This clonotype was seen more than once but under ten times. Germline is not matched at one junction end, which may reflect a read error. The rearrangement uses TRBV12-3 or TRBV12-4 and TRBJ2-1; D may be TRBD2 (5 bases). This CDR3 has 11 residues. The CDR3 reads CASSLAREQFF. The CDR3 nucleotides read TGTGCCAGCAGTCTAGCACGGGAGCAGTTCTTC.

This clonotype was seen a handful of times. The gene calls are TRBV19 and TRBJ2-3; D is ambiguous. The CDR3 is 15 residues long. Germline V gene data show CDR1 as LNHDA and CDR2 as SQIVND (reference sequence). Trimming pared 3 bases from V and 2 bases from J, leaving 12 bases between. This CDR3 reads CASSMGPWTTDTQYF. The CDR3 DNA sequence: TGTGCCAGTAGTATGGGCCCATGGACCACAGATACGCAGTATTTT.

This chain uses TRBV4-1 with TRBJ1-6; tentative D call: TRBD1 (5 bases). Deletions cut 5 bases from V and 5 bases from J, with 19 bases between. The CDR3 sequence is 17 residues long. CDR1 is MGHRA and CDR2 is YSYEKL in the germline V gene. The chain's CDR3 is CASSKPGPTSNNSPLHF. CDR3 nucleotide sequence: TGCGCCAGCAGCAAGCCGGGACCCACTTCTAATAATTCACCCCTCCACTTT.

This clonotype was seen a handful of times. CDR3 residues: CASRLDPAETQYF. In DNA form, the CDR3 reads TGCGCCAGCAGATTAGACCCCGCGGAGACCCAGTACTTC. The gene calls are TRBV5-1 and TRBJ2-5; no reliable D call. Trimming took off 5 bases at V and 5 bases at J, with 13 bases between the two ends. Germline V gene sequence: CDR1 SGHRS, CDR2 YFSETQ. CDR3 length: 13 residues.

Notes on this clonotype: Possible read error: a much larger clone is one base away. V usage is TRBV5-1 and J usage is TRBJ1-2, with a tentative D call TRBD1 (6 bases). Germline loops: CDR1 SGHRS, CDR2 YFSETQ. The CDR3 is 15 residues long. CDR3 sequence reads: CASSLTTGGDYSYTF. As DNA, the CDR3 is TGCGCCAGCAGCCTAACGACAGGTGGGGACTATAGCTACACCTTC.

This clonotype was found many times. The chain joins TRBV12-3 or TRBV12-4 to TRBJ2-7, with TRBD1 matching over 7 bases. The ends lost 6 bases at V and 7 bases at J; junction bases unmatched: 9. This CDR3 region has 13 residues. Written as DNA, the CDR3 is TGTGCCAGCAGCTACCAGGGGGTTGGGGAGCAGTACTTC. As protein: CASSYQGVGEQYF.

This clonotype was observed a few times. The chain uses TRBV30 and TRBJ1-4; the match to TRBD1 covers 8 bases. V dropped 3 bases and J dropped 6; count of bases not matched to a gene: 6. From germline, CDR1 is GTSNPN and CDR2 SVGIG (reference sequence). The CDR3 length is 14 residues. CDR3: CAWSQGAGDEKLFF. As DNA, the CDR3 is TGTGCCTGGAGCCAGGGGGCTGGGGATGAAAAACTGTTTTTT. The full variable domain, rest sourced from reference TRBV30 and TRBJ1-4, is SQTIHQWPATLVQPVGSPLSLECTVEGTSNPNLYWYRQAAGRGLQLLFYSVGIGQISSEVPQNLSASRPQDRQFILSSKKLLLSDSGFYLCAWSQGAGDEKLFFGSGTQLSVL.

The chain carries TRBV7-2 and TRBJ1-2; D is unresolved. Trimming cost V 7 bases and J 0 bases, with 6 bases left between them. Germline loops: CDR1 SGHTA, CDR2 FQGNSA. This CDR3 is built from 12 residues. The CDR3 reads CASTRTNYGYTF. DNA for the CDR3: TGTGCCAGCACCCGGACTAACTATGGCTACACCTTC.